The clone carrying this T cell receptor beta chain was counted ten times or more. Its antigen is unknown. The cDNA had a unique molecular identifier and a template-switch universal primer site. Each CDR3 protein gets one entry after TCRdb re-called the 5' RACE reads with MiXCR. In the table there are about 890,000 distinct CDR3 sequences, about 12% of which are singletons. The data originate from a study of identical twins. Study-wide results and caveats: Twins shared beta out-of-frame sequences in excess, but this excess was weaker. Out-of-frame alpha sequences common to twins were enriched for low generation probability.

CDR3 length equals 16 residues. CDR1 is SGDLS, CDR2 YYNGEE, per germline. V shed 3 bases, J shed 2 bases, and the junction held 4 bases outside the gene matches. Separately, the same data were catalogued under a study of yellow fever vaccine responses in identical twins.

Sample: PBMCs. This TCR derives from a young woman in good health. The gene calls are TRBV9 and TRBJ2-1; TRBD2 aligns across 11 bases. The CDR3 coding sequence is TGTGCCAGCAGCGCCACTAGCGGGGGCACCTACAATGAGCAGTTCTTC. It encodes CASSATSGGTYNEQFF.